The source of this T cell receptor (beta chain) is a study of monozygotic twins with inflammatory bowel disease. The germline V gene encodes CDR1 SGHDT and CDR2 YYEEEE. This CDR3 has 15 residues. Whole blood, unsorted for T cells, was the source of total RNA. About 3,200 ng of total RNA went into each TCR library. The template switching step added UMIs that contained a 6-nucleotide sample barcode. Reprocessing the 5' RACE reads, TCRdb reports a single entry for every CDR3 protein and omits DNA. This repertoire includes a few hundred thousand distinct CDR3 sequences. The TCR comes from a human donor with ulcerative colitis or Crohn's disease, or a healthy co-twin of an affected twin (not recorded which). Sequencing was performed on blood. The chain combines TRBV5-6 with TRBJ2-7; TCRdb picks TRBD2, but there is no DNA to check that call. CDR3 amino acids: CASSPGLAEYYEQYF.